The subject of this entry is one T cell receptor beta chain. The sample originates from a study of blood T cell repertoires in COVID-19. The assay was immunoSEQ multiplex PCR, and TCRdb's table has in-frame clones only and misses some. The repertoire holds under 400,000 clones, with 70% to 90% as singletons. This CDR3 is built from 11 residues. Germline CDR1 SQVTM, CDR2 ANQGSEA. V was trimmed by 6 bases and J by 1 base, leaving 4 bases between them. The TCR sequence derives from a woman aged 30 to 39 with COVID-19, enrolled during active disease. Sample: peripheral blood. The rearrangement joins TRBV29-1 to TRBJ2-1; D ambiguous. CDR3 sequence (DNA): TGCAGCGTCCAATCCTACAATGAGCAGTTCTTC. It yields the protein CSVQSYNEQFF.